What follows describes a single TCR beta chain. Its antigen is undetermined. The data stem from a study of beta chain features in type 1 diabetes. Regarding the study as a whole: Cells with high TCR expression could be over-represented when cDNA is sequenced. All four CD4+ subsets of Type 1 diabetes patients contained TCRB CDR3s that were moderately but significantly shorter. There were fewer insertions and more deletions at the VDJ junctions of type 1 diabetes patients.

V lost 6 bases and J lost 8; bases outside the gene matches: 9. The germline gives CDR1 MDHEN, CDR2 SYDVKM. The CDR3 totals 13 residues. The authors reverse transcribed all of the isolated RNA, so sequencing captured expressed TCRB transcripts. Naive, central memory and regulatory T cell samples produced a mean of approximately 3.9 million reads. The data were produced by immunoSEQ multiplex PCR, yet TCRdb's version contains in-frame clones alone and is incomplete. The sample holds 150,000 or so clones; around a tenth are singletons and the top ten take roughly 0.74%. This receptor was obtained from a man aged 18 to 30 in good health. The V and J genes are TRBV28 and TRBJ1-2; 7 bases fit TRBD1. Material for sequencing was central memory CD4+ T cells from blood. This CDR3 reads CASSLQGLWGYTF. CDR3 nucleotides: TGTGCCAGCAGCCTACAGGGGCTGTGGGGCTACACCTTC.